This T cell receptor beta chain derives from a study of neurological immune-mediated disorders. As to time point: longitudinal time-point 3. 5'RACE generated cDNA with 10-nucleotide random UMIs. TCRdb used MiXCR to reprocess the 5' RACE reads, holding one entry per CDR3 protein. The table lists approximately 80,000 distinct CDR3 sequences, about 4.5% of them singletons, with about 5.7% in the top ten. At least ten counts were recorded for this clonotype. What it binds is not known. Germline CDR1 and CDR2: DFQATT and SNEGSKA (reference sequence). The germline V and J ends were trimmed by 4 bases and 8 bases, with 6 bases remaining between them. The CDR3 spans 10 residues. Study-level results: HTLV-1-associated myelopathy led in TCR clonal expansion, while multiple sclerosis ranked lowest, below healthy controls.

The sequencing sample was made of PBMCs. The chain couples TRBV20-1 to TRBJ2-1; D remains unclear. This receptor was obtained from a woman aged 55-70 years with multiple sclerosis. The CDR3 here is CSANGYEQFF. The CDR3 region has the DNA TGCAGTGCTAATGGCTATGAGCAGTTCTTC.